This entry lists 16 T cell receptor beta chains sequenced from one sample in a study of blood T cells in healthy people across ages. With a J-beta primer mix and a sample-barcoded 5' primer, a second PCR ran roughly 6 to 11 cycles. TCRdb used MiXCR to reprocess the 5' RACE reads, holding one entry per CDR3 protein. The table lists about 840,000 distinct CDR3 sequences, roughly 28% of them singletons. These data are also associated with another study on T cells of mothers and their children.

Sequenced input: blood. The receptors originated from a woman aged 40 to 50 in good health.

The CDR3 reads CSARERGSLMNTEAFF. As DNA, the CDR3 is TGCAGTGCTAGAGAACGGGGAAGCCTAATGAACACTGAAGCTTTCTTT. The V gene is TRBV20-1, the J gene TRBJ1-1; D unclear. The CDR3 has 16 amino acids. Germline CDR1 and CDR2: DFQATT and SNEGSKA (reference sequence). V lost 0 bases, J lost 0 bases, and 14 bases lay in between.

This clonotype was seen only a few times. A much larger clone lies a single base off, so this may be a read error. This rearrangement joins TRBV7-2 to TRBJ2-7, with 7 bases identical to TRBD2. The junction had 7 bases not matched to a gene; V was cut back by 4 bases and J by 4 bases. The CDR3 is 14 amino acids. Germline V CDR1 and CDR2: SGHTA, FQGNSA. The CDR3 loop is CASSSNGLGYEQYF. The CDR3 DNA sequence: TGTGCCAGCAGCTCGAACGGACTAGGTTACGAGCAGTACTTC.

In this sample, this clonotype turned up once. The chain links TRBV10-3 to TRBJ2-5; TRBD2 matches 7 bases. The CDR3 runs to 12 residues. CDR1 is ENHRY and CDR2 is SYGVKD in the germline V gene. J was trimmed by 5 bases and V by 10 bases; bases with no gene match: 7. CDR3 protein: CATGLDGETQYF. In DNA form, the CDR3 reads TGTGCCACAGGACTAGATGGTGAGACCCAGTACTTC.

The CDR3 DNA reads as TGCAGCGTGGCTACTAGCGGGGCGGGCAATGAGCAGTTCTTC. Translated: CSVATSGAGNEQFF. J is TRBJ2-1 and V is TRBV29-1; 10 positions agree with TRBD2. This CDR3 has 14 residues. Per germline, CDR1 SQVTM and CDR2 ANQGSEA. Trimming cost V 6 bases and J 6 bases; bases outside gene matches: 8.

This clonotype has a handful of counts. The V gene is TRBV20-1, the J gene TRBJ2-5, with 10 bases that match TRBD1. V shed 6 bases and J 1 base; nucleotides not matched to a gene: 11. This CDR3 contains 16 residues. CDR1 and CDR2 (germline): DFQATT, SNEGSKA (reference sequence). The CDR3 sequence is CSAVGGDRGSQETQYF. CDR3 DNA: TGCAGTGCCGTAGGAGGGGACAGGGGTTCCCAAGAGACCCAGTACTTC.

The chain carries TRBV6-1 and TRBJ2-2, with D perhaps matching TRBD1 or TRBD2 (5 bases each). The CDR3 totals 14 residues. The germline gives CDR1 MNHNS, CDR2 SASEGT. The ends were cut back, 7 bases at V and 1 base at J, with 10 bases in the middle. The CDR3 nucleotides read TGTGCCAGCACGGGACCGATGAACACCGGGGAGCTGTTTTTT. Its protein product is CASTGPMNTGELFF.

This clonotype was detected a few times. This chain uses TRBV28 with TRBJ2-1; 9 bases map to TRBD1. Germline V gene lookup returns CDR1 MDHEN and CDR2 SYDVKM. This CDR3 is 15 amino acids long. V shed 2 bases and J 8 bases; nucleotides not matched to a gene: 7. The CDR3 DNA reads TGTGCCAGCAGTTTAGGACAGGGGATTACCTATGAGCAGTTCTTC. Its translation is CASSLGQGITYEQFF.

Note on this clonotype: With a much larger clone just one base away, this may be a read error. The chain employs TRBV29-1 and TRBJ2-5; D not resolved. The J call is in doubt because the DNA end fits TRBJ2-7 better. The CDR3 sequence is 13 residues long. Germline loops: CDR1 SQVTM, CDR2 ANQGSEA. Here the CDR3 DNA reads TGCAGCGTTGACGTGCCGGGCTACGACGAGCAGTACTTC. Amino acids: CSVDVPGYDEQYF.

The V call is TRBV4-1, the J call TRBJ2-7; possible D gene TRBD1, 6 bases. Germline assignment: CDR1 MGHRA and CDR2 YSYEKL. V lost 1 base and J 1 base, leaving 14 bases between the germline ends. CDR3 length equals 16 residues. CDR3 protein: CASSQADSVSSYEQYF. DNA of the CDR3: TGCGCCAGCAGCCAAGCGGACAGCGTATCTTCCTACGAGCAGTACTTC.

This sequence joins TRBV28 and TRBJ1-1; maybe TRBD1 (5 bases). Per the germline V gene, CDR1 is MDHEN and CDR2 is SYDVKM. The CDR3 has 13 amino acids. V lost 11 bases, J lost 5 bases, and 18 bases lay in between. Here the CDR3 DNA reads TGTGCCCTAGAGGTCCCGGGGGAAACTGAAGCTTTCTTT. Its protein product is CALEVPGETEAFF.

To note about this clonotype: At one end, the junction sequence differs from germline, possibly due to a read error. CDR3 residues: CSARDADSYSYGQYF. The CDR3 bases are TGCAGTGCTAGAGACGCGGACAGTTACTCCTACGGGCAGTACTTC. V gene TRBV20-1 combines with J gene TRBJ2-7; a possible D gene is TRBD1 (6 bases). There are 15 residues in the CDR3. Germline-derived CDR1 and CDR2 are DFQATT and SNEGSKA (reference sequence).

The CDR3: CATSGDGSYEQYF. For the CDR3, the DNA is TGTGCCACCAGTGGGGACGGTTCCTACGAGCAGTACTTC. V usage is TRBV24-1 and J usage is TRBJ2-7; D is perhaps TRBD1 or TRBD2 (5 bases each). Germline CDR1 and CDR2: KGHDR and SFDVKD. This CDR3 region has 13 residues. V lost 5 bases and J 1 base, leaving 8 bases between the germline ends.

As for this clonotype: At one end the junction does not follow the germline gene, possibly because of a read error. The V gene is TRBV20-1, the J gene TRBJ2-7; tentative D call: TRBD1 (5 bases). The CDR3 loop spans 15 amino acids. Germline CDR1 and CDR2: DFQATT and SNEGSKA (reference sequence). The CDR3 nucleotides read TGCAGTGCTAGTAGGCGGACACACTGGTCCTACGAACAGTACTTC. It specifies CSASRRTHWSYEQYF.

This clonotype was recorded at least ten times. This chain links TRBV7-8 with TRBJ2-7; D remains unclear. CDR3 length equals 12 residues. The germline V and J ends were trimmed by 8 bases and 4 bases, with 12 bases remaining between them. Germline V lookup: CDR1 SGHVS, CDR2 FQNEAQ. DNA for the CDR3: TGTGCCAGCGAAGGTGTGGGGTACGAGCAGTACTTC. Protein sequence: CASEGVGYEQYF. Supplemented by reference TRBV7-8 and TRBJ2-7, the full variable domain reads GAGVSQSPRYKVAKRGQDVALRCDPISGHVSLFWYQQALGQGPEFLTYFQNEAQLDKSGLPSDRFFAERPEGSVSTLKIQRTQQEDSAVYLCASEGVGYEQYFGPGTRLTVT.

This clonotype showed up just a few times. Sequence at one end of the junction differs from germline and may be a read error. The gene calls are TRBV2 and TRBJ1-1; D gene ambiguous. The CDR3 contains 13 residues. CDR1 SNHLY and CDR2 FYNNEI come from the germline V gene. CDR3 residues: CASREGRNTEAFF. CDR3 nucleotide sequence: TGTGCCAGCAGGGAAGGACGGAACACTGAAGCTTTCTTT.

This clonotype showed up many times. The rearrangement joins TRBV27 to TRBJ2-7; 7 bases are a match to TRBD1. V dropped 6 bases and J dropped 3; count of bases not matched to a gene: 11. This CDR3 comprises 15 residues. The V gene's germline CDR1 is MNHEY and CDR2 SMNVEV (reference sequence). In DNA form, the CDR3 reads TGTGCCAGCAGCCTAGGGCCGGGACAGTACTACGAGCAGTACTTC. Protein sequence: CASSLGPGQYYEQYF.